The 6 T cell receptor beta chains reported below all come from one sample, sequenced in a study of T cells in localized non-small cell lung cancer. Sequencing was performed with immunoSEQ multiplex PCR; in TCRdb, only in-frame clones are kept and a portion is missing. Here the sample spans about 72,000 clones, around 84% being singletons. The specimen comprised peripheral blood, sampled before any cancer treatment. The origin of the receptors is a female donor over 55 with stage I lung adenocarcinoma.

The chain couples TRBV7-2 to TRBJ2-2; perhaps TRBD2 as D (5 bases). Germline V gives CDR1 SGHTA, CDR2 FQGNSA. The CDR3 covers 17 residues. Trimming stripped 5 bases from V and 1 base from J, with 17 bases between. CDR3 sequence: CASSPQFLAENTGELFF. The CDR3 DNA sequence: TGTGCCAGCAGCCCCCAGTTTCTAGCAGAGAACACCGGGGAGCTGTTTTTT.

This clone was counted only a few times. The genes are TRBV11-2 and TRBJ1-2; unclear D gene. Germline assignment: CDR1 SGHAT and CDR2 FQNNGV. CDR3 length: 13 amino acids. Trimming cost V 2 bases and J 1 base, with 5 bases left between them. The CDR3 DNA sequence: TGTGCCAGCAGCTTATCCTTTAACTATGGCTACACCTTC. Amino acids: CASSLSFNYGYTF.

This sequence joins TRBV28 and TRBJ1-2; D uncertain. Trimming removed 8 bases at V and 2 bases at J, with 18 bases between. This CDR3 is built from 15 residues. Germline V gene data show CDR1 as MDHEN and CDR2 as SYDVKM. This CDR3 reads CASGRPFGENYGYTF. DNA for the CDR3: TGTGCCAGCGGACGCCCCTTCGGGGAGAACTATGGCTACACCTTC.

The rearrangement joins TRBV27 to TRBJ2-7; TRBD1 might be the D (6 bases). The CDR3 is made up of 16 amino acids. Germline values: CDR1 MNHEY, CDR2 SMNVEV (reference sequence). Trimming stripped 0 bases from V and 2 bases from J, with 14 bases between. Here the CDR3 reads CASSLSPGAYTYEQYF. The DNA for the CDR3 is TGTGCCAGCAGTTTATCACCAGGGGCATATACCTACGAGCAGTACTTC.

J is TRBJ1-5 and V is TRBV2; D perhaps matches TRBD1 (6 bases). CDR1 is SNHLY and CDR2 is FYNNEI in the germline V gene. The CDR3 totals 13 residues. V was shortened by 7 bases and J by 4 bases, with 11 bases between the two germline ends. Here the CDR3 reads CASTIQGNQPQHF. For the CDR3, the DNA is TGTGCCAGCACTATACAGGGTAATCAGCCCCAGCATTTT.

In regard to this clone: The sample carries other DNA sequences with the same CDR3. The chain links TRBV18 to TRBJ2-5; 9 positions agree with TRBD1. V dropped 3 bases and J dropped 2; count of bases not matched to a gene: 1. CDR1 is KGHSH and CDR2 is LQKENI in the germline V gene. The CDR3 contains 14 residues. As DNA, the CDR3 is TGTGCCAGCTCACCTGGACAGGGGCAAGAGACCCAGTACTTC. Protein sequence: CASSPGQGQETQYF. Full variable domain (remainder filled in from reference TRBV18 and TRBJ2-5): NAGVMQNPRHLVRRRGQEARLRCSPMKGHSHVYWYRQLPEEGLKFMVYLQKENIIDESGMPKERFSAEFPKEGPSILRIQQVVRGDSAAYFCASSPGQGQETQYFGPGTRLLVL.